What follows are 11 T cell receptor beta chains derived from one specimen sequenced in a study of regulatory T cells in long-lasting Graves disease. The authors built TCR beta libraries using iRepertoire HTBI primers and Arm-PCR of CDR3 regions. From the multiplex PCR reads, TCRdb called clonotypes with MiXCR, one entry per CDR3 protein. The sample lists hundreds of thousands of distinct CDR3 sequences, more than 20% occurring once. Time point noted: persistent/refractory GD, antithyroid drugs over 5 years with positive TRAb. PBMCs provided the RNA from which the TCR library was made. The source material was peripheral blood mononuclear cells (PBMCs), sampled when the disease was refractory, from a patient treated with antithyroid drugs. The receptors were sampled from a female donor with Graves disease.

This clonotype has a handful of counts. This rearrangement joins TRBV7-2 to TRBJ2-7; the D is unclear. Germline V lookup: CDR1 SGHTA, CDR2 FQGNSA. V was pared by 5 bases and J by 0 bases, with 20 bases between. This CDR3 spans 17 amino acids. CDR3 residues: CASSTQPLPDSSYEQYF. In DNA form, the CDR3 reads TGTGCCAGCAGCACACAACCTCTACCGGATAGCTCCTACGAGCAGTACTTC.

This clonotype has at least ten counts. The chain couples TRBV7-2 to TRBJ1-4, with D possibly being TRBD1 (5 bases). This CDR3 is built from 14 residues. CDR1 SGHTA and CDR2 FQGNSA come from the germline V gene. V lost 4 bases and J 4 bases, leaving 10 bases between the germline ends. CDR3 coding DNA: TGTGCCAGCAGCTCGGGACGGATTAATGAAAAACTGTTTTTT. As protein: CASSSGRINEKLFF.

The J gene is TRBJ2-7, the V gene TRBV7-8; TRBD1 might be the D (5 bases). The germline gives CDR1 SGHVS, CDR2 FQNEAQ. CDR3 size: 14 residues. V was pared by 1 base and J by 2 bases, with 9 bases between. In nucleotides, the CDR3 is TGTGCCAGCAGCTTAGATCCCAGGGCCTACGAGCAGTACTTC. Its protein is CASSLDPRAYEQYF.

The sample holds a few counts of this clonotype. This CDR3 is CSAAHQETGGKWYGTEAFF. CDR3 bases: TGCAGTGCCGCCCACCAAGAGACAGGGGGGAAGTGGTACGGCACTGAAGCTTTCTTT. The rearrangement uses TRBV20-1 and TRBJ1-1; 9 bases fit TRBD1. From germline, CDR1 is DFQATT and CDR2 SNEGSKA (reference sequence). The CDR3 consists of 19 residues. V lost 6 bases to trimming and J lost 4 bases; unmatched junction nucleotides: 24.

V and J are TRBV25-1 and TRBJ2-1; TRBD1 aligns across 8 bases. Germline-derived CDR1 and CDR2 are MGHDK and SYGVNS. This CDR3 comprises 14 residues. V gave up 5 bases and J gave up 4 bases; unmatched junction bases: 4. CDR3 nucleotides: TGTGCCAGCAGTTCTACAGGGGGTTACAATGAGCAGTTCTTC. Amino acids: CASSSTGGYNEQFF.

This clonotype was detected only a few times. This CDR3 is CASSVAEQGGTGELFF. DNA for the CDR3: TGTGCCAGCAGCGTAGCCGAACAGGGAGGGACCGGGGAGCTGTTTTTT. The chain uses TRBV9 and TRBJ2-2, with D perhaps matching TRBD2 (7 bases). The CDR3 has 16 amino acids. CDR1 is SGDLS, CDR2 YYNGEE, per germline. The ends were cut back, 0 bases at V and 5 bases at J, with 14 bases in the middle.

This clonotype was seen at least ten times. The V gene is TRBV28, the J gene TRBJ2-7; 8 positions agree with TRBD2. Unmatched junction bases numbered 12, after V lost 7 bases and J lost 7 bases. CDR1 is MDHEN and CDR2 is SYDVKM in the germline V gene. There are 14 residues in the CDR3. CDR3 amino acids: CASNSLRGEIEQYF. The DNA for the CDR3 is TGTGCCAGCAATTCTTTGCGGGGGGAGATAGAGCAGTACTTC. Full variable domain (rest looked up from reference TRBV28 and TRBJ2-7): DVKVTQSSRYLVKRTGEKVFLECVQDMDHENMFWYRQDPGLGLRLIYFSYDVKMKEKGDIPEGYSVSREKKERFSLILESASTNQTSMYLCASNSLRGEIEQYFGPGTRLTVT.

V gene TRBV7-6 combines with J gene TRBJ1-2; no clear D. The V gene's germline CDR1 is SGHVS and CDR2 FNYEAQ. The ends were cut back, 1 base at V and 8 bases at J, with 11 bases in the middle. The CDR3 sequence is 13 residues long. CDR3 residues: CASSLGPFEGYTF. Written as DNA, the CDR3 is TGTGCCAGCAGCTTAGGACCCTTCGAAGGCTACACCTTC.

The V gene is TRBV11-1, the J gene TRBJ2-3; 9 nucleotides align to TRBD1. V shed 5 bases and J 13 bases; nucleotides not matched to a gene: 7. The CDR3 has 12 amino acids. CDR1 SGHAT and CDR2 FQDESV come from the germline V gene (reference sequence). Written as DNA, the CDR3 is TGTGCCAGCAGCCCGCCCGGGACAGGGAAGTATTTT. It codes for CASSPPGTGKYF.

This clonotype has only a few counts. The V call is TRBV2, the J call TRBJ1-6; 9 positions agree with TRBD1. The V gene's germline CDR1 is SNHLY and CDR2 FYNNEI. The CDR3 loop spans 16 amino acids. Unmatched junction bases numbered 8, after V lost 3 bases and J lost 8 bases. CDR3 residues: CASSDPGQGLDSPLHF. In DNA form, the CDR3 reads TGTGCCAGCAGTGACCCGGGACAGGGTTTGGATTCACCCCTCCACTTT.

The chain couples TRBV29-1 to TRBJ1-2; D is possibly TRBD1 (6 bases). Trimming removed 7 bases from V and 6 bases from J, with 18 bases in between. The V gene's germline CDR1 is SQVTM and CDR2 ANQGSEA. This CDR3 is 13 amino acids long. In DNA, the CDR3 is TGCAGCGCTGGGCAGATTCAGGGGAATGGCTACACCTTC. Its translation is CSAGQIQGNGYTF.